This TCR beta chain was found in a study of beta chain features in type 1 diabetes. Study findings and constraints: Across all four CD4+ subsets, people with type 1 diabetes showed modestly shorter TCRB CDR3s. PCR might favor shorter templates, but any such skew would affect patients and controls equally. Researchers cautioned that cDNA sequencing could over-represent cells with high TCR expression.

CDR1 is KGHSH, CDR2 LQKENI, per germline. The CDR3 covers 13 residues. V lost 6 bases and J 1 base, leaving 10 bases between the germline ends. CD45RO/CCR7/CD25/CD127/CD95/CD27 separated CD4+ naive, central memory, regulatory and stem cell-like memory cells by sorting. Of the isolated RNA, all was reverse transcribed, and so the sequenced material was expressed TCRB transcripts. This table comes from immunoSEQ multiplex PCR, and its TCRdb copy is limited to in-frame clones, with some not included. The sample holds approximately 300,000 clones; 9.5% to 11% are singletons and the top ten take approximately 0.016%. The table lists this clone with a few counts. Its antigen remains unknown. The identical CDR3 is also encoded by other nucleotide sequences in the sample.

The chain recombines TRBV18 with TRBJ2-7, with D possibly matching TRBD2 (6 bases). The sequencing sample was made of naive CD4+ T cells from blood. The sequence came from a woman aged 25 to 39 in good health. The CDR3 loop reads CASSPTSSYEQYF. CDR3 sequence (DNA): TGTGCCAGCTCCCCGACTAGTTCCTACGAGCAGTACTTC.